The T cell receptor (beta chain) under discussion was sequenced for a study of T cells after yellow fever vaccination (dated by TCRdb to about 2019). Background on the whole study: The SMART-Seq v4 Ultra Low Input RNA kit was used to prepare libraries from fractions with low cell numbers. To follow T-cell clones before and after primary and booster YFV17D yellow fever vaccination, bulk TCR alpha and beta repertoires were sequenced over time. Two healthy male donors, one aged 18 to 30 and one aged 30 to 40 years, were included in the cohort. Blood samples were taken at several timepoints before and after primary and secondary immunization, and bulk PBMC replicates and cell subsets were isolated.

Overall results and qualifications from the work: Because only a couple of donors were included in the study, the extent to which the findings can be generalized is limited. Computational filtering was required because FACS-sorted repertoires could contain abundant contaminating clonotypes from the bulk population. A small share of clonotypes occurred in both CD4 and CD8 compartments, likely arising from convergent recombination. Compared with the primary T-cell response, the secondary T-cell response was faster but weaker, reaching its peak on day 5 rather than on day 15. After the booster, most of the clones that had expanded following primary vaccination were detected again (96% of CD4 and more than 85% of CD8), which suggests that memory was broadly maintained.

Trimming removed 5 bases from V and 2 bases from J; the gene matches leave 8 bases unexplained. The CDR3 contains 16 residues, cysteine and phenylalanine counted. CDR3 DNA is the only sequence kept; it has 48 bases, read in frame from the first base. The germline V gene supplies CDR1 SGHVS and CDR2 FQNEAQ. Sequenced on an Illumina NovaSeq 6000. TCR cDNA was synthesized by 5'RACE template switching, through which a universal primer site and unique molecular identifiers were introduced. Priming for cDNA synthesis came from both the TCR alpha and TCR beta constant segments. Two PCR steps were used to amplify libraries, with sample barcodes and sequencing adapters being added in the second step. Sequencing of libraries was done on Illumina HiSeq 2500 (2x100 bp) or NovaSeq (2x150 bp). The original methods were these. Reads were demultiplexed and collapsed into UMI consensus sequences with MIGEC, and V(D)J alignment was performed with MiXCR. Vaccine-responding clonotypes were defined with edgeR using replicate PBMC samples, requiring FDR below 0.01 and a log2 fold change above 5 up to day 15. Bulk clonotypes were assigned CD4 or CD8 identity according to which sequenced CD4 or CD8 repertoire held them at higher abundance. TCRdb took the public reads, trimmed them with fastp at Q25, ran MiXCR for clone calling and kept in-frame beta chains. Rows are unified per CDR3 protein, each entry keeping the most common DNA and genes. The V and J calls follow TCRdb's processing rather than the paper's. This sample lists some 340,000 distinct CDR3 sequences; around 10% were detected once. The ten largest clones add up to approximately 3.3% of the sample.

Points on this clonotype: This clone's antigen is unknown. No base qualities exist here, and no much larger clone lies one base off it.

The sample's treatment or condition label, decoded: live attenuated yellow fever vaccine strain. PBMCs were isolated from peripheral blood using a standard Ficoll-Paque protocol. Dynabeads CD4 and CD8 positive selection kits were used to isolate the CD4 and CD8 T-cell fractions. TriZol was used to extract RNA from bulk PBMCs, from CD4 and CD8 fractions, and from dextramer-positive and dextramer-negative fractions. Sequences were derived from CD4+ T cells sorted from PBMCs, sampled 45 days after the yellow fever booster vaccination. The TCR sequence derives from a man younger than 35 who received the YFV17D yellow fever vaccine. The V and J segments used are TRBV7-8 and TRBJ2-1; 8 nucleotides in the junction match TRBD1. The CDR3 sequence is CASSVGTRGPYNEQFF. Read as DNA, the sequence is TGTGCCAGCAGCGTGGGGACCAGGGGGCCCTACAATGAGCAGTTCTTC.